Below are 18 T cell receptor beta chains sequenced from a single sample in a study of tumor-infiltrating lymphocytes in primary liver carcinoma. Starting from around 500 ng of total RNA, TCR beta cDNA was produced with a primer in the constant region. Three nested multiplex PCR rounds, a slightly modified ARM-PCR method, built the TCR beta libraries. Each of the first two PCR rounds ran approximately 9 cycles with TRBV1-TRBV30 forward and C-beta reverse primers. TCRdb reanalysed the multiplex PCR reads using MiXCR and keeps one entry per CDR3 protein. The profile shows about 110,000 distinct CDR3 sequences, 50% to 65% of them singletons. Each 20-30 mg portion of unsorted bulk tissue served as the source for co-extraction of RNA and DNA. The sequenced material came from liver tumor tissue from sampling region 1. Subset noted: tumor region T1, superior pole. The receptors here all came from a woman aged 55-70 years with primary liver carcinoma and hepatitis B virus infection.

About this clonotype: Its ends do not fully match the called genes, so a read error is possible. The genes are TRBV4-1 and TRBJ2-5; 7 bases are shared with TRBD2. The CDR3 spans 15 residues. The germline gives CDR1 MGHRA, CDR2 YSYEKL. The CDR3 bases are TGCGTCAGCAGCCGAGGGACTAACGGTTATGAGACCCAGTACTTC. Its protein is CVSSRGTNGYETQYF.

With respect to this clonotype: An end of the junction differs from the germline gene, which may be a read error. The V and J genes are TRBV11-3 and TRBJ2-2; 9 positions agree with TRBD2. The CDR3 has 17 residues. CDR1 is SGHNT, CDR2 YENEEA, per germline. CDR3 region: CARSLGRLAGNTGGLFF. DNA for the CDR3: TGTGCCCGTAGCTTAGGCAGGCTAGCGGGAAACACCGGGGGGCTGTTTTTT. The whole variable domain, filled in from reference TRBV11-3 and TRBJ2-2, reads EAGVVQSPRYKIIEKKQPVAFWCNPISGHNTLYWYLQNLGQGPELLIRYENEEAVDDSQLPKDRFSAERLKGVDSTLKIQPAELGDSAVYLCARSLGRLAGNTGGLFFGEGSRLTVL.

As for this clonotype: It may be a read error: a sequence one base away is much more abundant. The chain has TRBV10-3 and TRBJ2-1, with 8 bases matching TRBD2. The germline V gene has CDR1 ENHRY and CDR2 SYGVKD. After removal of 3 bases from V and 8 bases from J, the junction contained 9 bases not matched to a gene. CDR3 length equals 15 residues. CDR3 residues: CAISDVGRAGYEQFF. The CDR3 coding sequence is TGTGCCATCAGTGACGTCGGGAGGGCTGGGTATGAGCAGTTCTTC.

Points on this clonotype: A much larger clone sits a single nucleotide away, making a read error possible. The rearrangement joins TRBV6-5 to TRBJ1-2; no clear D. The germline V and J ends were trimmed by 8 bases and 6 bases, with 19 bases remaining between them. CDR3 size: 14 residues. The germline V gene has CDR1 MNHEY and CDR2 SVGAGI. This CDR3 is CASGSEPEANGYTF. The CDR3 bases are TGTGCCAGCGGCAGCGAGCCCGAAGCTAATGGCTACACCTTC.

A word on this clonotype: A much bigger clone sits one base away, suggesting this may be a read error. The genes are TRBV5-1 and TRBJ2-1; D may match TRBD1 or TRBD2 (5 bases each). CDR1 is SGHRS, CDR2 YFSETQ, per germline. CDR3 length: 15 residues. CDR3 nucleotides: TGCGCCAGCACCTTGGGGGTAAGCTCCTACAATGAGCAGTTCTTC. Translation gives CASTLGVSSYNEQFF.

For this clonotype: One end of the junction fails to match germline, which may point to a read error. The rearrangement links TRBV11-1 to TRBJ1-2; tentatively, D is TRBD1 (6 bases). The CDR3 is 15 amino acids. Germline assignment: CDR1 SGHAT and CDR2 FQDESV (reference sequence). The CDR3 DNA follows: TGTGACAGCAGCGATCGACAGGACCCCTTGGGAGGCTACACCTTC. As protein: CDSSDRQDPLGGYTF.

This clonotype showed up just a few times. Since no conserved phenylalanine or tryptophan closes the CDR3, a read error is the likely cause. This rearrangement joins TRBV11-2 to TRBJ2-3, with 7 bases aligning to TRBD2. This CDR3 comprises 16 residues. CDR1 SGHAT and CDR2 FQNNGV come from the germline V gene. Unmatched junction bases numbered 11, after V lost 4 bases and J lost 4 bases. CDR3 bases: TGTGCCAGCAGCTCGACCCGGTTACGGGGGGCAGATACGCAGTATTCT. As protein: CASSSTRLRGADTQYS.

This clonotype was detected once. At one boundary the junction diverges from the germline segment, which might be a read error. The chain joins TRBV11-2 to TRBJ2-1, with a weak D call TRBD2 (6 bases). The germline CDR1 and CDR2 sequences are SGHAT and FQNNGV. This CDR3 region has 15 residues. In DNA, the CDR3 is TGTGCCAGCAGGCTAGGGCTAGCGTTCGACAATGAGCGGTCCTTC. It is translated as CASRLGLAFDNERSF.

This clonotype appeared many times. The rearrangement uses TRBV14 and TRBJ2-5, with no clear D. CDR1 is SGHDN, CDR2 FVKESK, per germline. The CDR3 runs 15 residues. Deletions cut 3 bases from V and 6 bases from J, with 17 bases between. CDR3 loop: CASSHYYSSRKTQYF. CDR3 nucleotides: TGTGCCAGCAGCCACTATTACTCGTCTCGGAAGACCCAGTACTTC.

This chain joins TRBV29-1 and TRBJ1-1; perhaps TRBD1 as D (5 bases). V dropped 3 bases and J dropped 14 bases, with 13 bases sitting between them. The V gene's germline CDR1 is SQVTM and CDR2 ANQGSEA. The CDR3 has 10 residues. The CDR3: CSVDQGSVFF. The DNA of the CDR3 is TGCAGCGTTGATCAGGGATCGGTCTTCTTT.

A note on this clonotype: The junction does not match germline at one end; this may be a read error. The chain's CDR3 is CSVEGGTWANEQFF. CDR3 DNA: TGCAGCGTTGAAGGAGGGACATGGGCCAATGAACAGTTCTTC. The V call is TRBV29-1, the J call TRBJ2-1, with D tentatively TRBD1 (6 bases). The germline gives CDR1 SQVTM, CDR2 ANQGSEA. There are 14 residues in the CDR3.

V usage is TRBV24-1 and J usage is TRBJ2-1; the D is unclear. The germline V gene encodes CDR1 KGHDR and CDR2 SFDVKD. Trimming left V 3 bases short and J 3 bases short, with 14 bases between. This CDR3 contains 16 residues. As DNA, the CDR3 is TGTGCCACCAGTGATCTGTCGGTGAGTGGCTACAATGAGCAGTTCTTC. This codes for CATSDLSVSGYNEQFF.

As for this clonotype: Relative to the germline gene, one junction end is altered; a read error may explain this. The CDR3 reads CASNLDGTSGRGIGVNEQFF. The DNA of the CDR3 is TGTGCCAGCAACTTAGACGGGACTAGCGGGAGGGGGATCGGGGTCAATGAGCAGTTCTTC. J is TRBJ2-1 and V is TRBV11-2, with 16 nucleotides matching TRBD2. Germline lookup yields CDR1 SGHAT and CDR2 FQNNGV. The CDR3 contains 20 residues.

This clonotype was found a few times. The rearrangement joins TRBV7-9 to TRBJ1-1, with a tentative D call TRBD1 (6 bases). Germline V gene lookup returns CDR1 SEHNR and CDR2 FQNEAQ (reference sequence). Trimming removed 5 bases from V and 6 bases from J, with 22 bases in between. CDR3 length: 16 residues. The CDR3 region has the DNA TGTGCCAGCAGCCGAACAGGGTACGGGTCGGCATCTGAAGCTTTCTTT. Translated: CASSRTGYGSASEAFF.

CDR3 coding DNA: TGTGCCAGCAGCTTATATATGGCTGGGGAGCTGTTTTTT. Its translation is CASSLYMAGELFF. This sequence joins TRBV11-2 and TRBJ2-2, with D unresolved. Germline assignment: CDR1 SGHAT and CDR2 FQNNGV. V lost 2 bases and J lost 8, with 9 bases in between. The CDR3 has 13 residues.

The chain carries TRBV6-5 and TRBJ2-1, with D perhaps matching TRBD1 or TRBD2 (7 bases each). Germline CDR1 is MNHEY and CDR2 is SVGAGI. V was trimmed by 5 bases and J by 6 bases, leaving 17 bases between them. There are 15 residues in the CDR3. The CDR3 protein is CASSVQGGPSNEQFF. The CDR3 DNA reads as TGTGCCAGCAGTGTCCAGGGGGGGCCCTCCAATGAGCAGTTCTTC.

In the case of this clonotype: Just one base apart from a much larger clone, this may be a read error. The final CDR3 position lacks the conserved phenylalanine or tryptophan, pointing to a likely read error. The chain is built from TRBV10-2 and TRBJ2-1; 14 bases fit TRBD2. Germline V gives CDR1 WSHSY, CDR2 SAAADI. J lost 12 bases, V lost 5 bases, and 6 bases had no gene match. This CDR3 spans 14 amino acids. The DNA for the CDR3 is TGCGCCAGCAGTCCAGGGACTAGCGGGAGAGGGCAGTTCCTC. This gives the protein CASSPGTSGRGQFL.

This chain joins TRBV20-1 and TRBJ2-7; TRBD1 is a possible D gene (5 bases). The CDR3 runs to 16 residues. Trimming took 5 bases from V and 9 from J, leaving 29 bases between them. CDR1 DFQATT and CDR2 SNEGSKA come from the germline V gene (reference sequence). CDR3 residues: CSAPRVGTGPNAGQYF. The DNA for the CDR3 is TGCAGTGCTCCGCGCGTCGGAACAGGCCCCAACGCAGGGCAGTACTTC.